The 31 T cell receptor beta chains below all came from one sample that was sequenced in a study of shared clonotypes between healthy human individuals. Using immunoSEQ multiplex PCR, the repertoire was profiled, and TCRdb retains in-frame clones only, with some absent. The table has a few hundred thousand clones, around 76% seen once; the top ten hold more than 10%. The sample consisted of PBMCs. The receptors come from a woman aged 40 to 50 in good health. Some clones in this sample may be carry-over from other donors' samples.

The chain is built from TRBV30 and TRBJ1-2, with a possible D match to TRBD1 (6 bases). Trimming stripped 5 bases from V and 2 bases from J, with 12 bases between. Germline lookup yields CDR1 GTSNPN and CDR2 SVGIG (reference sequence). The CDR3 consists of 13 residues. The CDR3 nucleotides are TGTGCCTGGGCTGACAGGAGCAACTATGGCTACACCTTC. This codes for CAWADRSNYGYTF.

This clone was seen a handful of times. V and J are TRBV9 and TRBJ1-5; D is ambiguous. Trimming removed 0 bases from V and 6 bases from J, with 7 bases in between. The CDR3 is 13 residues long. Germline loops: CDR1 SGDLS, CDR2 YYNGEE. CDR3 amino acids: CASSVGDGQPQHF. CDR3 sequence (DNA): TGTGCCAGCAGCGTAGGGGATGGTCAGCCCCAGCATTTT.

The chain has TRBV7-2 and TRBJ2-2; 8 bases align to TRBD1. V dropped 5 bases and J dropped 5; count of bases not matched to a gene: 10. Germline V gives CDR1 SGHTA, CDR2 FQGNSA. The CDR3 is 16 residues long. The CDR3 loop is CASSPAQGARTGELFF. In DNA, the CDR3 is TGTGCCAGCAGCCCCGCGCAGGGGGCTCGGACCGGGGAGCTGTTTTTT.

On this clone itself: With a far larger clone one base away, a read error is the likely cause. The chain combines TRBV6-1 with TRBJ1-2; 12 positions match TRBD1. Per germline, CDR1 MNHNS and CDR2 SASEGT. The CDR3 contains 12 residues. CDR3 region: CASGTGGYGCTF. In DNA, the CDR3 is TGTGCCAGCGGGACAGGGGGCTATGGCTGCACCTTC.

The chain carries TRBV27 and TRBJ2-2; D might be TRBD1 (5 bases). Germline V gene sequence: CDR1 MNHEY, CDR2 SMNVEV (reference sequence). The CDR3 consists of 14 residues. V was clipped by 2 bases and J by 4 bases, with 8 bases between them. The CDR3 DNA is TGTGCCAGCAGTTTAGGCAGGGCCACCGGGGAGCTGTTTTTT. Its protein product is CASSLGRATGELFF.

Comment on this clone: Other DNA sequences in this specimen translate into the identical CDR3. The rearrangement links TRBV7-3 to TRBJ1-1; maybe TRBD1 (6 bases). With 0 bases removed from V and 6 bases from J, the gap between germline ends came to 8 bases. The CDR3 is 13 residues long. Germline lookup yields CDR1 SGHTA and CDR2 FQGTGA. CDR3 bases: TGTGCCAGCAGCTTAACCGAGGGGGCTGAAGCTTTCTTT. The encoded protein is CASSLTEGAEAFF.

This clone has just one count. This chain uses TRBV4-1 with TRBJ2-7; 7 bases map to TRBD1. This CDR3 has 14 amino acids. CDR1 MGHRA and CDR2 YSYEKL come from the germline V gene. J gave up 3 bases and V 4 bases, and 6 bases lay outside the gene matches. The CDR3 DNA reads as TGCGCCAGCAGCCCAAAGACAGGGAACTACGAGCAGTACTTC. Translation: CASSPKTGNYEQYF.

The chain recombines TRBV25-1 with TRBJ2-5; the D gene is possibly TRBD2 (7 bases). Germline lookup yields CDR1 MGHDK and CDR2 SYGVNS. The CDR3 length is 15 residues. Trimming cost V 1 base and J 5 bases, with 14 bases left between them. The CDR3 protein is CASSELQGGGETQYF. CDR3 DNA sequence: TGTGCCAGCAGTGAATTACAGGGCGGGGGCGAGACCCAGTACTTC.

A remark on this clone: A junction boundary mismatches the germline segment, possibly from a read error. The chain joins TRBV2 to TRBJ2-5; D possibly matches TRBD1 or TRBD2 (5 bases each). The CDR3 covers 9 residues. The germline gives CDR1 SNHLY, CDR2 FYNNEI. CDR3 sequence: CTSRETQHF. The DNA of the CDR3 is TGTACCAGCAGGGAGACCCAGCACTTC.

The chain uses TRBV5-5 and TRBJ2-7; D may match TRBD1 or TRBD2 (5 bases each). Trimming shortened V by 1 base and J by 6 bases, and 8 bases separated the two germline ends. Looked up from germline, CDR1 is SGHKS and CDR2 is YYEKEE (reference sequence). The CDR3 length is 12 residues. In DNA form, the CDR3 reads TGTGCCAGCAGCTTGAAGGGGACCGAGCAGTACTTC. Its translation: CASSLKGTEQYF.

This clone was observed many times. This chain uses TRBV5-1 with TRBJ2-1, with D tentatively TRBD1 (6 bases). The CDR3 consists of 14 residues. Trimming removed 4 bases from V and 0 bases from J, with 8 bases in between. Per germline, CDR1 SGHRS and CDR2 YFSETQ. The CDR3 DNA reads TGCGCCAGCAGCCGGACAGACTCCTACAATGAGCAGTTCTTC. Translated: CASSRTDSYNEQFF.

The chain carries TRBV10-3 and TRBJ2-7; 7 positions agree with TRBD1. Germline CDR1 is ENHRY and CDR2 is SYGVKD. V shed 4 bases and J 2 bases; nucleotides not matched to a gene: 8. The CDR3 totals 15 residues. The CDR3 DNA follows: TGTGCCATCAGTGCCTTGGGGACAGCAGCCTACGAGCAGTACTTC. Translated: CAISALGTAAYEQYF.

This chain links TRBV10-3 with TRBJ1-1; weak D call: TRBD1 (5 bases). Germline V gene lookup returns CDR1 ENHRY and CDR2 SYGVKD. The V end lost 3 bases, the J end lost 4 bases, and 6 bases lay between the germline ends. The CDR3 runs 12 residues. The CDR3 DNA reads TGTGCCATCAGTGATAGGGGCACTGAAGCTTTCTTT. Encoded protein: CAISDRGTEAFF.

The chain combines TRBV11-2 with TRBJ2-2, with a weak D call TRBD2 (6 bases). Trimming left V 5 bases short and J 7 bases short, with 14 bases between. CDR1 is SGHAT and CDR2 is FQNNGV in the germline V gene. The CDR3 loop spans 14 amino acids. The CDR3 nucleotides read TGTGCCAGCAGCCTACTGGGGGGTGGCGGGGAGCTGTTTTTT. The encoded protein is CASSLLGGGGELFF.

The CDR3 nucleotides read TGTGCCAGCAGCCCCCAGGGGGCCACTGAAGCTTTCTTT. Amino acids: CASSPQGATEAFF. This rearrangement joins TRBV5-8 to TRBJ1-1; 8 bases are a match to TRBD1. V trimming: 4 bases; J trimming: 4 bases; junction bases outside the gene matches: 3. CDR1 and CDR2 from the germline V gene are SGHTS and YDEGEE. The CDR3 consists of 13 residues.

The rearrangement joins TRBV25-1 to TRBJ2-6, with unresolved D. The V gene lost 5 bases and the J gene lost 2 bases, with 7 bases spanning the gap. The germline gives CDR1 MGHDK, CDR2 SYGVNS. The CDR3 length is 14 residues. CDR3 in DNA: TGTGCCAGCAGTAACTGGGCTGGGGCCAACGTCCTGACTTTC. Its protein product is CASSNWAGANVLTF.

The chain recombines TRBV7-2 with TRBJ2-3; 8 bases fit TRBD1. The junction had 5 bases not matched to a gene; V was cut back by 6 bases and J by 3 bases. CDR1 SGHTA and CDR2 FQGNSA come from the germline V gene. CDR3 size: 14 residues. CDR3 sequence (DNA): TGTGCCAGCAGACGGACAGGGAAGACAGATACGCAGTATTTT. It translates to CASRRTGKTDTQYF.

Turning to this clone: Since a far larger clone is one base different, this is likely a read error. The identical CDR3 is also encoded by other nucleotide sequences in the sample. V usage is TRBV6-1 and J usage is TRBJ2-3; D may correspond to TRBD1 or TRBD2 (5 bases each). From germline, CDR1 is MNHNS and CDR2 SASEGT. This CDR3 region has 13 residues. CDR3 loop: CASSEGKGTRGNF. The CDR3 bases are TGTGCCAGCAGTGAAGGCAAGGGGACGAGAGGGAATTTT.

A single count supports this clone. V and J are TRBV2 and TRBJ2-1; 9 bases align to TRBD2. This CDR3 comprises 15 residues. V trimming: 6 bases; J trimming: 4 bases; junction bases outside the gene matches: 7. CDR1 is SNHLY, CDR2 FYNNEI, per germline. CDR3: CASSESSGRYNEQFF. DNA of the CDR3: TGTGCCAGCAGCGAATCCAGCGGGAGGTACAATGAGCAGTTCTTC.

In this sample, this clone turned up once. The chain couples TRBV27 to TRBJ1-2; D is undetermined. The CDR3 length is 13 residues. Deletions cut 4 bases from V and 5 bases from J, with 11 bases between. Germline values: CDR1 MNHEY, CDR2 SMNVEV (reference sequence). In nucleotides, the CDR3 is TGTGCCAGCAGTTATTTTAAGAGATATGGCTACACCTTC. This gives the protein CASSYFKRYGYTF.

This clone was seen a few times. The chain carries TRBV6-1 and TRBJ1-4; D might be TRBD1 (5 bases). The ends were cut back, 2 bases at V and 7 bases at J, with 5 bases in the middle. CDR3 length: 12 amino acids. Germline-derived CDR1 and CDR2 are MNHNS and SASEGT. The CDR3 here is CASSERGEKLFF. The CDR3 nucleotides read TGTGCCAGCAGTGAAAGGGGTGAAAAACTGTTTTTT.

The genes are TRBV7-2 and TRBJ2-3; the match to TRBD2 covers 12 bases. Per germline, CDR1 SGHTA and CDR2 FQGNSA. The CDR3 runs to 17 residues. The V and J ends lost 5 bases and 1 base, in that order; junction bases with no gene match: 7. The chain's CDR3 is CASSPRLAGVGTDTQYF. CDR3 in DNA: TGTGCCAGCAGCCCTCGACTAGCGGGAGTTGGCACAGATACGCAGTATTTT.

The DNA of the CDR3 is TGTGCCAGCAGCTTAGATAGTCGTAGAGGGACAGATACGCAGTATTTT. Amino acid sequence: CASSLDSRRGTDTQYF. The chain employs TRBV11-2 and TRBJ2-3; possibly TRBD2 for D (5 bases). The CDR3 runs 16 residues. V lost 0 bases, J lost 3 bases, and 13 bases lay in between. Germline values: CDR1 SGHAT, CDR2 FQNNGV.

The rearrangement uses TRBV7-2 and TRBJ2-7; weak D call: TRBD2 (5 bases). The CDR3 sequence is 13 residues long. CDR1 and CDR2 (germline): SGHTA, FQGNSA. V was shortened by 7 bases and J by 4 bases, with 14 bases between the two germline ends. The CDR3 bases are TGTGCCAGCACCAAACAGCGAGGGTACGAGCAGTACTTC. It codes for CASTKQRGYEQYF.

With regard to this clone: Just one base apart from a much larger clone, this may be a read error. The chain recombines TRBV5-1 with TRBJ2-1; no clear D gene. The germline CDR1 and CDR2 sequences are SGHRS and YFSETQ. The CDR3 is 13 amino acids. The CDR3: CASSFSGIHERFF. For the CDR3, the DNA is TGCGCCAGCAGCTTTTCTGGGATCCATGAGCGGTTCTTC.

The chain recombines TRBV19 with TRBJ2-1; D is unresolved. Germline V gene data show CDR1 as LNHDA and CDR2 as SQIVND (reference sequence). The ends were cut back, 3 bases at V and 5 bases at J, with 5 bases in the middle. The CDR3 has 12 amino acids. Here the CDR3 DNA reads TGTGCCAGTAGTATGGAAGACAATGAGCAGTTCTTC. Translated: CASSMEDNEQFF.

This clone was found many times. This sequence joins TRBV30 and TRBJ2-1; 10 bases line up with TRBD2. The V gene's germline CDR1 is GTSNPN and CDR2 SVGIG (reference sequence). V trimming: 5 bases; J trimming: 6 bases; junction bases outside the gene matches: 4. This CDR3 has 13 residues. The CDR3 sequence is CAWQLAGVNEQFF. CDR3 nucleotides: TGTGCCTGGCAGCTAGCGGGGGTCAATGAGCAGTTCTTC. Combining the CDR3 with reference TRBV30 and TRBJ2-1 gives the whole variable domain SQTIHQWPATLVQPVGSPLSLECTVEGTSNPNLYWYRQAAGRGLQLLFYSVGIGQISSEVPQNLSASRPQDRQFILSSKKLLLSDSGFYLCAWQLAGVNEQFFGPGTRLTVL.

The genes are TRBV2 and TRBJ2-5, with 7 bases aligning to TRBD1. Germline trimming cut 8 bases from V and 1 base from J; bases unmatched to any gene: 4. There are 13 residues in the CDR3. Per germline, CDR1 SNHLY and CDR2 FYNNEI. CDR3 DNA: TGTGCCAGCTCCGGGACAGCCCAAGAGACCCAGTACTTC. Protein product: CASSGTAQETQYF. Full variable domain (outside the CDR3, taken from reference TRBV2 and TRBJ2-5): EPEVTQTPSHQVTQMGQEVILRCVPISNHLYFYWYRQILGQKVEFLVSFYNNEISEKSEIFDDQFSVERPDGSNFTLKIRSTKLEDSAMYFCASSGTAQETQYFGPGTRLLVL.

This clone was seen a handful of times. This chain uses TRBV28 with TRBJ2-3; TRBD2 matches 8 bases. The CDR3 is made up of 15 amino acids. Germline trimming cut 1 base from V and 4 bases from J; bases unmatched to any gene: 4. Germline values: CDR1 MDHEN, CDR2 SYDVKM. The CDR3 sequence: CASSLSSGRPDTQYF. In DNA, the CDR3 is TGTGCCAGCAGTTTATCCAGCGGGAGACCAGATACGCAGTATTTT.

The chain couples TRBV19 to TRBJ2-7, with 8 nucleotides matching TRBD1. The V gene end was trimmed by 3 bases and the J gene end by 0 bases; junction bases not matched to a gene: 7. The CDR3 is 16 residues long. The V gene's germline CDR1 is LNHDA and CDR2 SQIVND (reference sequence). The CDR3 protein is CASSITPGQASYEQYF. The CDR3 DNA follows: TGTGCCAGTAGTATCACACCGGGACAGGCCTCCTACGAGCAGTACTTC.

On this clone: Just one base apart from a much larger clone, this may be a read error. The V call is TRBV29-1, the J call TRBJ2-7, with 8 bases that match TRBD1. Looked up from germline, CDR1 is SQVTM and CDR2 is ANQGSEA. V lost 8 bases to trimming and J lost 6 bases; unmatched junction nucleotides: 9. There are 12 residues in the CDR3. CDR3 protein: CSTEGQGSEQYF. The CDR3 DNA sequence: TGCAGCACCGAAGGACAGGGCAGCGAGCAGTACTTC.